This T cell receptor (beta chain) was recorded in a study of cytomegalovirus exposure and HLA in healthy donors. Study results and limitations: Fewer N-insertions (relative to the 666-donor mean) were reportedly seen in an Asian-associated ancestry cluster in a later analysis.

60 Vbeta and 13 Jbeta primers were used in PCR. Assay: immunoSEQ multiplex PCR; the TCRdb copy retains only in-frame clones and omits some. Of 140,000 or so clones listed, roughly 9.4% are singletons. This clone has only a few counts. Its antigen is undetermined. The length of the CDR3 is 16 residues. The V and J ends lost 0 bases and 1 base respectively, with 9 bases between them. Germline lookup yields CDR1 MDHEN and CDR2 SYDVKM. The sample taken for sequencing was PBMCs. The sequence derives from a male donor in good health and CMV-seronegative. This chain uses TRBV28 with TRBJ2-2, with a tentative D call TRBD2 (6 bases). As DNA, the CDR3 is TGTGCCAGCAGTTTATGGGCGGGGATGAACACCGGGGAGCTGTTTTTT. Residues: CASSLWAGMNTGELFF.